The TCR beta chain under discussion was sequenced for a study of T cell repertoires in ileal Crohn's disease. The CDR3 loop spans 16 amino acids. The junction had 4 bases not matched to a gene; V was cut back by 2 bases and J by 3 bases. From germline, CDR1 is MDHEN and CDR2 SYDVKM. The table came from immunoSEQ multiplex PCR; TCRdb's copy has only in-frame clones and leaves some out. The sample lists 3,000 to 3,500 clones, more than 75% occurring once. Lamina propria lymphocytes from surgical specimens were isolated on a density gradient before sorting. The clonotype originates from an adult with Crohn's disease. The V call is TRBV28, the J call TRBJ2-2; 9 bases agree with TRBD1. Sequencing used CD4+ T cells sorted from the ileum. The CDR3 is CASSLTGTGYTGELFF. The DNA for the CDR3 is TGTGCCAGCAGTTTAACTGGGACAGGGTACACCGGGGAGCTGTTTTTT.